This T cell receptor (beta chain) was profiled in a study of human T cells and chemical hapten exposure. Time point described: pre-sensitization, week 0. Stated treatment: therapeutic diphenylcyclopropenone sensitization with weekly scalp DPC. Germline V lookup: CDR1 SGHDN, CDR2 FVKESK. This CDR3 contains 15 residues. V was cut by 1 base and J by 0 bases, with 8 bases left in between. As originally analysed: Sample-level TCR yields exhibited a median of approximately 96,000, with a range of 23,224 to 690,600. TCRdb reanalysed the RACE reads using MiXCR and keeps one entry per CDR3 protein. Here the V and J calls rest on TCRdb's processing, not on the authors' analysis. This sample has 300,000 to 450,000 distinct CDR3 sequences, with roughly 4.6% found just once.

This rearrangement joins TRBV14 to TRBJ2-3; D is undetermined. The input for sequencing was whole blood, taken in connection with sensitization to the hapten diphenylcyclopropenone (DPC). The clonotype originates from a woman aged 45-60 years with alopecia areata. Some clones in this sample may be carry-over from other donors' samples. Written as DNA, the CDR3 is TGTGCCAGCAGCCAAGCCGATGTTAGCACAGATACGCAGTATTTT. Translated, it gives CASSQADVSTDTQYF.